This T cell receptor beta chain derives from a study of T-cell reconstitution after alpha-beta-depleted transplantation in children. Findings of the study overall: Newly generated T cells supplied most T-cell counts and diversity one year post-transplant. Alpha-beta T cells about two months after transplant reportedly derived from several hundred expanded graft clones. There were some patients whose high TCRbeta diversity at day 60 came from surviving recipient T cells and thymic progenitors.

The TCRbeta library incorporated unique molecular identifiers. Via MiXCR, TCRdb re-called the PCR reads, giving one row per CDR3 protein. The table has 580,000 or so distinct CDR3 sequences, approximately 22% seen once; the top ten hold roughly 13%. Notes on this clonotype: The antigen remains undetermined.

Germline V gives CDR1 SGDLS, CDR2 YYNGEE. The CDR3 is 20 amino acids. With 1 base clipped from V and 3 bases from J, the junction kept 18 bases outside the gene matches. Sequencing was performed on PBMCs, mostly from graft donor cells, taken 360 days after TCRalphabeta/CD19-depleted stem cell transplant. This receptor was obtained from a boy in the first two years of life who had a stem cell transplant for acute myeloid leukemia, so the T cells may come from the graft donor. The V gene is TRBV9, the J gene TRBJ2-1; TRBD1 matches 8 bases. CDR3 in amino acids: CASSVLKSADRADYYNEQFF. In DNA form, the CDR3 reads TGTGCCAGCAGCGTACTAAAATCGGCGGACAGGGCTGATTACTACAATGAGCAGTTCTTC.